This T cell receptor (beta chain) was observed in a study of blood T cell repertoires in COVID-19. Study in general: There were acute and convalescent COVID-19 samples, and they came from the United States, Italy and Spain. Sample material is recorded as cDNA or gDNA derived from T cells, B-cell-depleted T cells, or PBMCs.

How the authors handled the data: Using reference gene primer amplification, nucleated cell counts were estimated. The table came from immunoSEQ multiplex PCR; TCRdb's copy has only in-frame clones and leaves some out. Clonal size and the V and J genes are those of that table, whereas D and trimming came from the DNA. The table includes more than 70,000 clones, roughly 80% detected once. V was pared by 1 base and J by 7 bases, with 11 bases between. The V gene's germline CDR1 is SGHDT and CDR2 YYEEEE. This CDR3 comprises 14 residues. The chain uses TRBV5-6 and TRBJ2-2; perhaps TRBD2 as D (5 bases). The material sequenced was peripheral blood. The TCR comes from a woman over 75 with active or convalescent COVID-19. The CDR3 loop is CASSLTGGYGELFF. The CDR3 region has the DNA TGTGCCAGCAGCTTGACCGGAGGTTACGGGGAGCTGTTTTTT.